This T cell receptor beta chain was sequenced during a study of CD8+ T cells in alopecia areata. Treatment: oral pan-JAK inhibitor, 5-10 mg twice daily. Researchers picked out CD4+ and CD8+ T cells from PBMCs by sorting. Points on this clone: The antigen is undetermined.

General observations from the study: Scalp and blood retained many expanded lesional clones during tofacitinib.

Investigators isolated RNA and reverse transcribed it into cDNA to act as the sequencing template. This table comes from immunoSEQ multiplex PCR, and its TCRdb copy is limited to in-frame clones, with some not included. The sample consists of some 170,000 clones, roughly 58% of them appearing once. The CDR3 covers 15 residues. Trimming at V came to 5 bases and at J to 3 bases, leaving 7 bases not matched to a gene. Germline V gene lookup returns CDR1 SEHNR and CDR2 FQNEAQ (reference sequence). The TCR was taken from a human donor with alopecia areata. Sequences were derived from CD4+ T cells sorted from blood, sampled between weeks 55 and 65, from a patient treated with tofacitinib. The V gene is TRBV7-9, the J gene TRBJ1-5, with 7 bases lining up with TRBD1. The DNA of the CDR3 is TGTGCCAGCAGCACCTGGGACAGCCCCAATCAGCCCCAGCATTTT. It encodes CASSTWDSPNQPQHF.